Listed below are T cell receptor beta chains from one sample, sequenced in a study of T cells in Graves' hyperthyroidism and ophthalmopathy. MiXCR was run by TCRdb on the multiplex PCR reads, yielding one entry per CDR3 protein. Of about 640,000 distinct CDR3 sequences listed, more than 14% are singletons. Input material: blood. These TCRs come from a woman in her forties or fifties with Graves' ophthalmopathy. The conserved cysteine and the conserved F or W are not part of the CDR3 here.

v_call cdr3_aa
TRBV29-1 SVDAVINEQF
TRBV29-1 SGGETEAF
TRBV10-3 AISEGHDDEQY
TRBV6-2/TRBV6-3 ATQPGGSTDTQY
TRBV5-1 ASSLALSRDSYGYT
TRBV9 ASSVRPRAGALGNEQF
TRBV7-3 ASSPGLRGFYNEQF
TRBV11-2 ASSPRQSGDTQY
TRBV20-1 SARGTSGKETQY
TRBV11-2 ASSLSPVRGGPSQF
TRBV7-3 ASSLGVEQPQH
TRBV4-1 ASSQDRTGREQY
TRBV20-1 SAKRAYGYT
TRBV6-4 ASSGDGAGGSTDTQY
TRBV25-1 ASSESLGANQPQH
TRBV6-2/TRBV6-3 ASGQGQTQH
TRBV6-2/TRBV6-3 ASSTFRTSGAYEQY
TRBV29-1 SVEGTSGGYNEQF
TRBV5-6 ASSSLNQPRH
TRBV25-1 ASRSGYDGYT
TRBV12-3/TRBV12-4 ASSEPGTENTEAF
TRBV20-1 SARDLYNVNQPQH
TRBV5-6 ASSLTAGAYEKLF
TRBV5-1 ASSLGLSKNEQF
TRBV12-3/TRBV12-4 ASSSTLGEFEAF
TRBV5-1 ASSPRNLNTEAF
TRBV24-1 ATSDTQEVQETQY
TRBV12-3/TRBV12-4 ASSLAPRDHNEQF
TRBV2 ASSDRGVGGNQPQH
TRBV2 ASSGMTGNTIY
TRBV7-2 ASSFGVGETQY
TRBV18 ASSTGSTEAF
TRBV6-1 ASSSKTGAGIDTQY